A selection of T cell receptor beta chains follows, all from one sample in a study of cytomegalovirus exposure and HLA in healthy donors. Sequencing used immunoSEQ multiplex PCR; TCRdb keeps in-frame clones, though not all of them. The sample contains about 140,000 clones, around 75% of which appear only once. The sample taken for sequencing was PBMCs. These TCRs come from a man between 18 and 35 years old in good health and CMV-seropositive. Both conserved end residues are part of each CDR3. A D gene is named only where the DNA matches it firmly. Size is omitted from some rows. Given values are once, few, many or a class for expanded clones.

cdr3_aa: CASSFGQGSDTQYF
cdr3_nt: TGTGCCAGCAGCTTCGGACAGGGTTCGGATACGCAGTATTTT
clone_size: once
v_call: TRBV5-6
j_call: TRBJ2-3
d_call: TRBD1

cdr3_aa: CSVTWDSREQYF
cdr3_nt: TGCAGCGTGACCTGGGACAGTCGCGAGCAGTACTTC
clone_size: once
v_call: TRBV29-1
j_call: TRBJ2-7
d_call: TRBD1

cdr3_aa: CATSRAWDRGPGANVLTF
cdr3_nt: TGTGCCACCAGCAGAGCTTGGGACAGGGGGCCTGGGGCCAACGTCCTGACTTTC
clone_size: few
v_call: TRBV15
j_call: TRBJ2-6
d_call: TRBD1

cdr3_aa: CATTTGLNTGELFF
cdr3_nt: TGTGCCACAACGACAGGGTTGAACACCGGGGAGCTGTTTTTT
clone_size: -
v_call: TRBV19
j_call: TRBJ2-2
d_call: TRBD1

cdr3_aa: CSAKTNEQFF
cdr3_nt: TGCAGTGCTAAGACTAATGAGCAGTTCTTC
clone_size: -
v_call: TRBV20-1
j_call: TRBJ2-1
d_call: -

cdr3_aa: CAISDLSTDTQYF
cdr3_nt: TGTGCCATCAGTGACCTTAGCACAGATACGCAGTATTTT
clone_size: -
v_call: TRBV10-3
j_call: TRBJ2-3
d_call: -

cdr3_aa: CASSSRLAGKWNEQFF
cdr3_nt: TGTGCCAGCAGCTCTCGGCTAGCGGGAAAATGGAATGAGCAGTTCTTC
clone_size: -
v_call: TRBV7-2
j_call: TRBJ2-1
d_call: TRBD2

cdr3_aa: CASSPGTGLYEQYF
cdr3_nt: TGTGCCAGCAGCCCCGGGACAGGGCTCTACGAGCAGTACTTC
clone_size: once
v_call: TRBV7-9
j_call: TRBJ2-7
d_call: TRBD1

cdr3_aa: CASSPEASGFSTDTQYF
cdr3_nt: TGCGCCAGCAGCCCGGAGGCCAGCGGGTTTAGCACAGATACGCAGTATTTT
clone_size: -
v_call: TRBV5-1
j_call: TRBJ2-3
d_call: -

cdr3_aa: CASTLGGPSYEQYF
cdr3_nt: TGTGCCAGCACTTTGGGGGGACCGTCCTACGAGCAGTACTTC
clone_size: -
v_call: TRBV28
j_call: TRBJ2-7
d_call: -

cdr3_aa: CASSLGGSGANVLTF
cdr3_nt: TGTGCCAGCAGTTTAGGGGGGTCTGGGGCCAACGTCCTGACTTTC
clone_size: -
v_call: TRBV28
j_call: TRBJ2-6
d_call: -

cdr3_aa: CASRGQSNQPQHF
cdr3_nt: TGTGCCAGCAGGGGACAGAGTAATCAGCCCCAGCATTTT
clone_size: -
v_call: TRBV6-1
j_call: TRBJ1-5
d_call: TRBD1

cdr3_aa: CAWSYYQETQYF
cdr3_nt: TGTGCCTGGAGTTACTATCAAGAGACCCAGTACTTC
clone_size: -
v_call: TRBV30
j_call: TRBJ2-5
d_call: -

cdr3_aa: CASSLSLGGYEQYF
cdr3_nt: TGTGCCAGCAGTTTATCCCTAGGGGGATACGAGCAGTACTTC
clone_size: -
v_call: TRBV27
j_call: TRBJ2-7
d_call: -

cdr3_aa: CASSGTREAKQFF
cdr3_nt: TGTGCCAGCAGTGGGACCAGGGAGGCGAAGCAGTTCTTC
clone_size: -
v_call: TRBV6-1
j_call: TRBJ2-1
d_call: -

cdr3_aa: CATSRDRALLAGETQYF
cdr3_nt: TGTGCCACCAGCAGAGACCGCGCCCTGCTAGCGGGAGAGACCCAGTACTTC
clone_size: -
v_call: TRBV15
j_call: TRBJ2-5
d_call: TRBD2